The 22 T cell receptor beta chains listed next were all sequenced from one sample in a study of shared clonotypes between healthy human individuals. Data came from immunoSEQ multiplex PCR; TCRdb stores just in-frame clones and leaves some out. The sample records around 650,000 clones, roughly 96% being singletons. It was CD45RO-negative cells, positively selected for CCR7, that made up naive CD8 cells, with terminally differentiated effector memory CD45RA+ cells excluded. Specimen: naive CD8+ T cells sorted from blood. These TCRs come from a woman in her thirties in good health.

The rearrangement uses TRBV28 and TRBJ2-7; D is possibly TRBD2 (5 bases). CDR1 and CDR2 (germline): MDHEN, SYDVKM. Trimming took 5 bases from V and 1 from J, leaving 21 bases between them. The CDR3 consists of 17 residues. The CDR3: CASSQSSMSGRSYEQYF. The CDR3 DNA follows: TGTGCCAGCAGTCAATCGTCGATGAGCGGACGATCCTACGAGCAGTACTTC.

The CDR3 here is CASTNTGGSYNEQFF. The CDR3 DNA follows: TGTGCCAGCACAAATACAGGGGGCTCCTACAATGAGCAGTTCTTC. This chain uses TRBV28 with TRBJ2-1; 8 positions match TRBD1. The CDR3 has 15 amino acids. CDR1 and CDR2 (germline): MDHEN, SYDVKM. Unmatched junction bases numbered 5, after V lost 7 bases and J lost 0 bases. The full variable domain, in which reference TRBV28 and TRBJ2-1 provide the parts outside the CDR3, is DVKVTQSSRYLVKRTGEKVFLECVQDMDHENMFWYRQDPGLGLRLIYFSYDVKMKEKGDIPEGYSVSREKKERFSLILESASTNQTSMYLCASTNTGGSYNEQFFGPGTRLTVL.

The chain combines TRBV2 with TRBJ2-3; possibly TRBD1 for D (5 bases). The length of the CDR3 is 15 residues. The ends were cut back, 10 bases at V and 6 bases at J, with 23 bases in the middle. Germline V gene sequence: CDR1 SNHLY, CDR2 FYNNEI. CDR3 DNA sequence: TGTGCCATCAATAAGGGCAGGGTGAAAGTGGATACGCAGTATTTT. Encoded protein: CAINKGRVKVDTQYF.

This clone has a single count. The chain carries TRBV7-6 and TRBJ2-7; 10 bases are shared with TRBD2. Germline loops: CDR1 SGHVS, CDR2 FNYEAQ. CDR3 length: 15 amino acids. V lost 5 bases and J lost 3; bases outside the gene matches: 7. The CDR3 reads CASSGLAGDLYEQYF. As DNA, the CDR3 is TGTGCCAGCAGCGGTCTAGCGGGAGACCTCTACGAGCAGTACTTC. The full variable domain, with the rest looked up from reference TRBV7-6 and TRBJ2-7, is GAGVSQSPRYKVTKRGQDVALRCDPISGHVSLYWYRQALGQGPEFLTYFNYEAQQDKSGLPNDRFSAERPEGSISTLTIQRTEQRDSAMYRCASSGLAGDLYEQYFGPGTRLTVT.

This chain connects TRBV19 to TRBJ2-7, with 8 bases identical to TRBD2. The CDR3 has 13 residues. Germline CDR1 and CDR2: LNHDA and SQIVND (reference sequence). The V gene end was trimmed by 8 bases and the J gene end by 1 base; junction bases not matched to a gene: 4. The CDR3 sequence: CASRGGASYEQYF. The CDR3 region has the DNA TGTGCCAGTCGGGGGGGCGCTTCCTACGAGCAGTACTTC.

The chain combines TRBV28 with TRBJ2-7, with D possibly being TRBD2 (6 bases). Germline assignment: CDR1 MDHEN and CDR2 SYDVKM. There are 14 residues in the CDR3. Trimming took off 2 bases at V and 6 bases at J, with 14 bases between the two ends. The CDR3 region has the DNA TGTGCCAGCAGTTTAACGGGAGCGCCCGTCGAGCAGTACTTC. Its translation is CASSLTGAPVEQYF.

V gene TRBV5-4 combines with J gene TRBJ2-7; the D gene is possibly TRBD1 (6 bases). This CDR3 spans 14 amino acids. Germline-derived CDR1 and CDR2 are SGHNT and YYREEE (reference sequence). V lost 6 bases and J 1 base, leaving 14 bases between the germline ends. The CDR3 is CASTAAGESYEQYF. The CDR3 region has the DNA TGTGCCAGCACAGCAGCAGGGGAGTCCTACGAGCAGTACTTC.

The V call is TRBV19, the J call TRBJ2-1; TRBD2 aligns across 11 bases. After removal of 10 bases from V and 4 bases from J, the junction contained 15 bases not matched to a gene. Germline CDR1 and CDR2: LNHDA and SQIVND (reference sequence). This CDR3 region has 17 residues. The CDR3 region has the DNA TGTGCCACCTCGACTAGCGGGACCCCCGTACGGTACAATGAGCAGTTCTTC. It encodes CATSTSGTPVRYNEQFF. The full variable domain, its missing parts supplied by reference TRBV19 and TRBJ2-1, is DGGITQSPKYLFRKEGQNVTLSCEQNLNHDAMYWYRQDPGQGLRLIYYSQIVNDFQKGDIAEGYSVSREKKESFPLTVTSAQKNPTAFYLCATSTSGTPVRYNEQFFGPGTRLTVL.

This clone has a single count. The J gene is TRBJ2-7, the V gene TRBV27, with TRBD2 identical over 10 bases. Germline V CDR1 and CDR2: MNHEY, SMNVEV (reference sequence). Trimming took 0 bases from V and 5 from J; bases not matched to a gene: 4. This CDR3 region has 15 residues. The CDR3, as DNA: TGTGCCAGCAGTTTATCCACCACTAGCGGGAACGAGCAGTACTTC. It encodes CASSLSTTSGNEQYF.

V and J are TRBV2 and TRBJ2-1; 10 nucleotides agree with TRBD2. V shed 8 bases and J 8 bases; nucleotides not matched to a gene: 21. Looked up from germline, CDR1 is SNHLY and CDR2 is FYNNEI. The CDR3 is 18 amino acids. CDR3 sequence reads: CASGGLAVATTLSDEQFF. The CDR3 DNA reads as TGTGCCAGCGGCGGACTAGCGGTCGCTACCACGCTGAGTGATGAGCAGTTCTTC.

Of note for this clone: Other DNA sequences in this sample translate to the same CDR3. The chain carries TRBV27 and TRBJ2-3, with D unclear. Germline CDR1 and CDR2: MNHEY and SMNVEV (reference sequence). The CDR3 is 13 residues long. Trimming removed 3 bases from V and 0 bases from J, with 4 bases in between. The CDR3 DNA follows: TGTGCCAGCAGTTTTGGCAGCACAGATACGCAGTATTTT. It specifies CASSFGSTDTQYF.

This sequence joins TRBV4-2 and TRBJ2-7; D may be TRBD1 (5 bases). The V end lost 4 bases, the J end lost 2 bases, and 12 bases lay between the germline ends. This CDR3 is 14 amino acids long. Per the germline V gene, CDR1 is LGHNA and CDR2 is YNFKEQ. CDR3 amino acids: CASSPDRKTYEQYF. DNA of the CDR3: TGTGCCAGCAGCCCCGACAGAAAAACCTACGAGCAGTACTTC.

The rearrangement links TRBV7-6 to TRBJ2-7; a possible D gene is TRBD2 (5 bases). With 5 bases removed from V and 4 bases from J, the gap between germline ends came to 12 bases. The germline CDR1 and CDR2 sequences are SGHVS and FNYEAQ. This CDR3 comprises 13 residues. The CDR3 sequence: CASSPGVWYEQYF. In nucleotides, the CDR3 is TGTGCCAGCAGCCCCGGGGTCTGGTACGAGCAGTACTTC.

The rearrangement uses TRBV7-8 and TRBJ2-1; D gene ambiguous. Germline CDR1 reads SGHVS; CDR2 reads FQNEAQ. The V gene lost 1 base and the J gene lost 4 bases, with 5 bases spanning the gap. CDR3 size: 13 residues. CDR3 coding DNA: TGTGCCAGCAGCTTAGTAGTTTACAATGAGCAGTTCTTC. It encodes CASSLVVYNEQFF.

This chain uses TRBV6-1 with TRBJ2-3; a weak D match, TRBD1 (5 bases). V lost 4 bases and J lost 4, with 12 bases in between. Germline V gene sequence: CDR1 MNHNS, CDR2 SASEGT. This CDR3 contains 14 residues. The CDR3 loop reads CASSGRREADTQYF. CDR3 nucleotide sequence: TGTGCCAGCAGTGGTCGCAGGGAAGCAGATACGCAGTATTTT.

In regard to this clone: The same CDR3 also results from other DNA sequences found in this sample. J is TRBJ1-4 and V is TRBV5-4; the match to TRBD1 covers 10 bases. This CDR3 contains 15 residues. V was pared by 0 bases and J by 6 bases, with 2 bases of the junction left unmatched. CDR1 is SGHNT, CDR2 YYREEE, per germline (reference sequence). The CDR3 protein is CASSLAGTGDEKLFF. The CDR3 DNA is TGTGCCAGCAGCTTGGCCGGGACAGGGGATGAAAAACTGTTTTTT.

V and J are TRBV19 and TRBJ1-5; D uncertain. The V and J ends lost 4 bases and 0 bases respectively, with 10 bases between them. Germline CDR1 and CDR2: LNHDA and SQIVND (reference sequence). CDR3 length equals 15 residues. The CDR3, as DNA: TGTGCCAGTAGTACCACAAGTTATAGCAATCAGCCCCAGCATTTT. It is translated as CASSTTSYSNQPQHF.

The J gene is TRBJ1-1, the V gene TRBV11-2; D is possibly TRBD1 (5 bases). The CDR3 is 15 amino acids. V lost 0 bases, J lost 0 bases, and 8 bases lay in between. The germline CDR1 and CDR2 sequences are SGHAT and FQNNGV. The CDR3 loop reads CASSLDLGVNTEAFF. CDR3 nucleotides: TGTGCCAGCAGCTTAGATCTGGGGGTGAACACTGAAGCTTTCTTT.

V is TRBV7-9 and J is TRBJ2-7, with 8 positions matching TRBD1. Per germline, CDR1 SEHNR and CDR2 FQNEAQ (reference sequence). V shed 5 bases and J 4 bases; nucleotides not matched to a gene: 7. The CDR3 totals 14 residues. The CDR3 nucleotides read TGTGCCAGCAGCCCGGACAGGGATGAGTACGAGCAGTACTTC. It specifies CASSPDRDEYEQYF.

This clone was seen a single time. The chain carries TRBV7-9 and TRBJ2-3, with 7 positions matching TRBD1. From germline, CDR1 is SEHNR and CDR2 FQNEAQ (reference sequence). J gave up 0 bases and V 5 bases, and 2 bases lay outside the gene matches. The CDR3 loop spans 14 amino acids. The CDR3 DNA sequence: TGTGCCAGCAGCGTGGACAGGAGCACAGATACGCAGTATTTT. It translates to CASSVDRSTDTQYF.

This chain uses TRBV6-5 with TRBJ2-7, with TRBD2 identical over 10 bases. Germline-derived CDR1 and CDR2 are MNHEY and SVGAGI. This CDR3 is 14 amino acids long. Trimming at V came to 0 bases and at J to 5 bases, leaving 1 base not matched to a gene. CDR3 bases: TGTGCCAGCAGTTACTCTACTAGCGGGAACGAGCAGTACTTC. It yields the protein CASSYSTSGNEQYF.

This chain joins TRBV19 and TRBJ2-1; D remains unclear. The CDR3 loop spans 15 amino acids. With 0 bases removed from V and 5 bases from J, the gap between germline ends came to 11 bases. The germline gives CDR1 LNHDA, CDR2 SQIVND (reference sequence). The CDR3 DNA is TGTGCCAGTAGTATAGATCTCGAGCTCAACAATGAGCAGTTCTTC. Protein sequence: CASSIDLELNNEQFF. The variable domain in full, completed from reference TRBV19 and TRBJ2-1, reads DGGITQSPKYLFRKEGQNVTLSCEQNLNHDAMYWYRQDPGQGLRLIYYSQIVNDFQKGDIAEGYSVSREKKESFPLTVTSAQKNPTAFYLCASSIDLELNNEQFFGPGTRLTVL.